Listed below are T cell receptor beta chains from one sample, sequenced in a study of regulatory T cells in long-lasting Graves disease. TCRdb fed the multiplex PCR reads into MiXCR, producing one record per CDR3 protein. In the table there are about 620,000 distinct CDR3 sequences, around 15% of which are singletons. The same sample was also studied in work on T cells in Graves' hyperthyroidism and ophthalmopathy.

Sequenced here: peripheral blood mononuclear cells (PBMCs), sampled at new diagnosis, from a patient treated with antithyroid drugs. Every receptor here comes from a woman aged 25 to 39 with Graves disease. Each CDR3 is given with its conserved first and last residue. The D gene is left open where the match is weak.

v_gene	d_gene	j_gene	CDR3aa
TRBV6-1	TRBD1	TRBJ1-5	CASGTWGRGYQPQHF
TRBV12-3/TRBV12-4	.	TRBJ1-5	CASRTTGYNQPQHF
TRBV30	.	TRBJ2-2	CAWIGSGNTGELFF
TRBV6-1	.	TRBJ1-5	CASSEREGQHLNQPQHF
TRBV27	TRBD2	TRBJ2-1	CASSPPWTSGSIYNEQFF
TRBV2	.	TRBJ2-7	CASSEEGGPYEQYF
TRBV28	.	TRBJ2-7	CASSPAGYRYEQYF
TRBV6-1	.	TRBJ2-2	CASTKGLRETGELFF
TRBV15	TRBD1	TRBJ2-7	CATSRDAKGASHEQYF
TRBV10-1	.	TRBJ2-5	CASSEFRGGIQTQYF
TRBV27	.	TRBJ2-1	CASSLAGTPNNEQFF
TRBV27	.	TRBJ2-1	CASSLTNPRGNEQFF
TRBV6-2/TRBV6-3	TRBD1	TRBJ1-6	CATRGVDNSPLHF
TRBV11-1	TRBD2	TRBJ2-3	CASSLDLGLAPNADTQYF
TRBV15	.	TRBJ1-5	CATSRVIEGQPQHF
TRBV19	.	TRBJ1-2	CASSIGSAYGYTF
TRBV12-3/TRBV12-4	TRBD2	TRBJ2-2	CASSLSLAGAGELFF
TRBV5-1	TRBD2	TRBJ2-1	CASSFLAGLSSYNEQFF
TRBV29-1	.	TRBJ2-5	CSVVGGPETQYF
TRBV19	TRBD1	TRBJ2-1	CASSSRDRASNEQFF
TRBV20-1	TRBD1	TRBJ2-1	CSATIKDRGSWSEQFF
TRBV29-1	TRBD1	TRBJ1-2	CSVEDAGQINYGYTF
TRBV20-1	.	TRBJ2-7	CSARGLYRAYEQYF
TRBV28	.	TRBJ1-1	CASSSGRRPEAFF
TRBV11-2	TRBD1	TRBJ1-4	CASSEPGQGRRNEKLFF
TRBV2	.	TRBJ1-1	CASSADPRAFF
TRBV29-1	TRBD1	TRBJ1-3	CSGRTGGGNTIYF
TRBV5-1	.	TRBJ2-7	CASSLEGGRTYEQYF
TRBV7-2	.	TRBJ2-7	CASSSFLQDEQYF
TRBV7-2	TRBD2	TRBJ2-7	CASRSTSGTVGEQYF
TRBV27	TRBD1	TRBJ1-4	CASSFFGRGATNEKLFF
TRBV28	.	TRBJ1-1	CASSYVQVIRGGAFF
TRBV7-9	.	TRBJ1-3	CALRKSSGNTIYF
TRBV7-2	TRBD2	TRBJ2-1	CASSPWGGGNEQFF
TRBV5-1	.	TRBJ1-1	CASSPPGFRNTEAFF
TRBV20-1	TRBD2	TRBJ2-1	CSALPGTSGNEQFF
TRBV5-1	.	TRBJ1-2	CASSLDLGNYGYTF
TRBV30	.	TRBJ2-7	CAWSGGSQGWSVDEQYF
TRBV15	.	TRBJ1-1	CATSRVGTSEAFF
TRBV27	.	TRBJ1-5	CASSLFGTRSWSNQPQHF
TRBV3-1	TRBD2	TRBJ2-7	CASSNLAGGAYEQYF
TRBV4-1	.	TRBJ2-7	CASSHTGDEQYF
TRBV4-1	.	TRBJ2-5	CASSQVIGETQYF
TRBV28	.	TRBJ1-4	CASSPMGRSEKLFF